The 17 T cell receptor beta chains below were found in one sample sequenced in a study of technical replicates of blood from a few donors. Profiling relied on immunoSEQ multiplex PCR, and the TCRdb table lists in-frame clones only, not all of them. The table records about 13,000 clones, roughly 77% of them present only once. The sample was PBMCs. Receptors were obtained from a human donor in good health.

The genes are TRBV7-9 and TRBJ2-7; maybe TRBD1 (6 bases). The CDR3 sequence is 13 residues long. CDR1 and CDR2 from the germline V gene are SEHNR and FQNEAQ (reference sequence). The ends were cut back, 3 bases at V and 3 bases at J, with 9 bases in the middle. The CDR3 region is CASSFGQYYEQYF. The DNA of the CDR3 is TGTGCCAGCAGCTTTGGACAGTACTACGAGCAGTACTTC.

The gene calls are TRBV4-1 and TRBJ2-1; 13 bases are shared with TRBD2. The CDR3 has 15 amino acids. With V trimmed by 4 bases and J by 8 bases, 5 bases remained unmatched. Germline loops: CDR1 MGHRA, CDR2 YSYEKL. The chain's CDR3 is CASSLGTSGNDEQFF. The CDR3 coding sequence is TGCGCCAGCAGCCTAGGGACTAGCGGGAATGATGAGCAGTTCTTC.

The chain couples TRBV5-6 to TRBJ1-1, with D unclear. Germline CDR1 reads SGHDT; CDR2 reads YYEEEE. Deletions cut 3 bases from V and 10 bases from J, with 16 bases between. The CDR3 has 13 residues. DNA of the CDR3: TGTGCCAGCAGCTCCGACACGACGGCGAGAGCTTTCTTT. Protein product: CASSSDTTARAFF.

The chain recombines TRBV29-1 with TRBJ2-7, with 11 bases matching TRBD2. The V gene's germline CDR1 is SQVTM and CDR2 ANQGSEA. J gave up 6 bases and V 2 bases, and 6 bases lay outside the gene matches. The CDR3 has 14 amino acids. CDR3 sequence reads: CSVEKGTSGGEQYF. CDR3 in DNA: TGCAGCGTTGAAAAGGGAACTAGCGGGGGCGAGCAGTACTTC.

The chain carries TRBV6-6 and TRBJ2-1; D remains ambiguous. The CDR3 covers 15 residues. Germline V CDR1 and CDR2: MNHNY, SVGAGI (reference sequence). V lost 6 bases and J 0 bases, leaving 12 bases between the germline ends. CDR3 DNA sequence: TGTGCCAGCAGACTTACTGGCGGCTCCTACAATGAGCAGTTCTTC. Protein: CASRLTGGSYNEQFF.

The V call is TRBV4-1, the J call TRBJ2-1; 12 bases line up with TRBD2. The trim removed 1 base at V and 9 bases at J, leaving 7 bases unmatched. CDR1 and CDR2 (germline): MGHRA, YSYEKL. The CDR3 sequence is 16 residues long. The CDR3 DNA follows: TGCGCCAGCAGCCAAGTAGTCCTAGCGGGAGGGGGTGAGCAGTTCTTC. Translating gives CASSQVVLAGGGEQFF.

In this sample, this clone turned up once. The genes are TRBV15 and TRBJ2-5; TRBD2 aligns across 12 bases. With 9 bases clipped from V and 4 bases from J, the junction kept 15 bases outside the gene matches. The CDR3 has 17 amino acids. The germline V gene encodes CDR1 LNHNV and CDR2 YYDKDF (reference sequence). CDR3 region: CATRRELAGGRGETQYF. As DNA, the CDR3 is TGTGCCACGCGTCGGGAACTAGCGGGAGGACGGGGAGAGACCCAGTACTTC.

This clone was observed a single time. This sequence joins TRBV4-1 and TRBJ2-5; 12 positions match TRBD2. The CDR3 consists of 16 residues. CDR1 MGHRA and CDR2 YSYEKL come from the germline V gene. With V trimmed by 4 bases and J by 2 bases, 5 bases remained unmatched. As DNA, the CDR3 is TGCGCCAGCAGCCTTGGGACTAGCGGGCGGCAAGAGACCCAGTACTTC. Protein product: CASSLGTSGRQETQYF.

This chain links TRBV28 with TRBJ2-2, with TRBD1 matching over 10 bases. Per the germline V gene, CDR1 is MDHEN and CDR2 is SYDVKM. V trimming: 6 bases; J trimming: 5 bases; junction bases outside the gene matches: 18. The CDR3 consists of 19 residues. The CDR3 DNA sequence: TGTGCCAGCAGAAAAAGGATGGGACAGGGGAAGGGTCAAACCGGGGAGCTGTTTTTT. Its translation is CASRKRMGQGKGQTGELFF.

V and J are TRBV11-2 and TRBJ1-1, with D perhaps matching TRBD1 (5 bases). Germline-derived CDR1 and CDR2 are SGHAT and FQNNGV. This CDR3 comprises 16 residues. The V and J ends lost 0 bases and 1 base respectively, with 12 bases between them. The CDR3 protein is CASSLDRAGRNTEAFF. The CDR3 region has the DNA TGTGCCAGCAGCTTAGATCGGGCAGGGCGGAACACTGAAGCTTTCTTT.

The chain has TRBV9 and TRBJ2-7; 8 nucleotides line up with TRBD1. In germline, CDR1 is SGDLS, CDR2 YYNGEE. The ends lost 0 bases at V and 4 bases at J; junction bases unmatched: 6. This CDR3 spans 15 amino acids. The CDR3 is CASSVAAQGVYEQYF. The CDR3 DNA sequence: TGTGCCAGCAGCGTAGCTGCACAGGGGGTTTACGAGCAGTACTTC.

The chain combines TRBV9 with TRBJ1-2, with 7 positions matching TRBD1. CDR1 is SGDLS, CDR2 YYNGEE, per germline. V shed 4 bases and J 6 bases; nucleotides not matched to a gene: 12. The CDR3 contains 15 residues. CDR3 loop: CASSPQEGGLHGYTF. DNA of the CDR3: TGTGCCAGCAGCCCCCAGGAAGGGGGCCTCCATGGCTACACCTTC.

This clone was picked up one time. This chain uses TRBV6-5 with TRBJ2-1, with a weak D call TRBD2 (6 bases). The CDR3 sequence is 14 residues long. CDR1 and CDR2 (germline): MNHEY, SVGAGI. Trimming stripped 2 bases from V and 9 bases from J, with 14 bases between. The CDR3 nucleotides read TGTGCCAGCAGTTACGGGCAGGGTAGCGGTGAGCAGTTCTTC. Translating gives CASSYGQGSGEQFF.

The chain couples TRBV27 to TRBJ2-2, with 12 bases matching TRBD2. The CDR3 length is 16 residues. V dropped 2 bases and J dropped 6; count of bases not matched to a gene: 4. Per the germline V gene, CDR1 is MNHEY and CDR2 is SMNVEV (reference sequence). This CDR3 reads CASSLLLAGGSGELFF. The DNA of the CDR3 is TGTGCCAGCAGTTTACTACTAGCGGGAGGTTCCGGGGAGCTGTTTTTT.

V usage is TRBV10-3 and J usage is TRBJ1-1, with 8 bases identical to TRBD1. The V and J ends lost 6 bases and 0 bases, in that order; junction bases with no gene match: 9. Germline V gene data show CDR1 as ENHRY and CDR2 as SYGVKD. The CDR3 has 16 residues. Here the CDR3 DNA reads TGTGCCATCAGGGGAGGGAGACAGGGGATGAACACTGAAGCTTTCTTT. Translating gives CAIRGGRQGMNTEAFF.

V is TRBV7-9 and J is TRBJ2-1, with 7 bases identical to TRBD2. This CDR3 has 14 amino acids. Germline assignment: CDR1 SEHNR and CDR2 FQNEAQ (reference sequence). The J segment lost 15 bases and the V segment lost 11 bases, leaving 22 bases of the junction unmatched. This chain's CDR3 is CAVGRLAGADPGFF. CDR3 sequence (DNA): TGTGCCGTCGGTAGACTGGCGGGAGCCGACCCAGGGTTCTTC.

The chain is built from TRBV7-8 and TRBJ2-1; 11 bases are shared with TRBD2. Germline CDR1 SGHVS, CDR2 FQNEAQ. The CDR3 is 17 amino acids. V trimming: 5 bases; J trimming: 8 bases; junction bases outside the gene matches: 14. The CDR3 reads CASSPLLTSGTGDEQFF. For the CDR3, the DNA is TGTGCCAGCAGCCCGCTACTGACTAGCGGGACTGGGGATGAGCAGTTCTTC. Variable domain in full (rest from reference TRBV7-8 and TRBJ2-1): GAGVSQSPRYKVAKRGQDVALRCDPISGHVSLFWYQQALGQGPEFLTYFQNEAQLDKSGLPSDRFFAERPEGSVSTLKIQRTQQEDSAVYLCASSPLLTSGTGDEQFFGPGTRLTVL.